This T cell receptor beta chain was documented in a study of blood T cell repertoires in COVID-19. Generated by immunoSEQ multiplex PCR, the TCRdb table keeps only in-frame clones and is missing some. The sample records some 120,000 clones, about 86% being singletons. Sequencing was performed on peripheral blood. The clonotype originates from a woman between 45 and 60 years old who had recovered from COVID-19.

This CDR3 reads CASSQEGFGYNSPLHF. The CDR3 nucleotides read TGTGCCAGCAGCCAAGAGGGTTTCGGGTATAATTCACCCCTCCACTTT. The chain recombines TRBV4-2 with TRBJ1-6; D uncertain. Per germline, CDR1 LGHNA and CDR2 YNFKEQ. V was shortened by 0 bases and J by 4 bases, with 10 bases between the two germline ends. The CDR3 has 16 amino acids.